This TCR beta chain is drawn from a study of blood T cell repertoires in COVID-19. Overall study context: Sources were T cells, B-cell-depleted T cells, or PBMCs; the material itself was cDNA or gDNA.

Germline V lookup: CDR1 ENHRY, CDR2 SYGVKD. This CDR3 is 16 amino acids long. V gave up 6 bases and J gave up 3 bases; unmatched junction bases: 8. Original handling: Using reference gene primer amplification, nucleated cell counts were estimated. Some clones are missing from TCRdb's copy, which holds only in-frame ones; the method was immunoSEQ multiplex PCR. Clone size and V and J calls were adopted from that table, with D and trimming inferred from the DNA. The sample carries a few hundred thousand clones, 75% to 85% recorded once. Sequencing input: peripheral blood. The rearrangement links TRBV10-3 to TRBJ2-1; the match to TRBD1 covers 10 bases. The TCR sequence derives from a man aged 50 to 60 with active or convalescent COVID-19. The CDR3 DNA reads as TGTGCCATCAGCGAGCCGGGACAGGGGATCTACAATGAGCAGTTCTTC. Its protein is CAISEPGQGIYNEQFF.